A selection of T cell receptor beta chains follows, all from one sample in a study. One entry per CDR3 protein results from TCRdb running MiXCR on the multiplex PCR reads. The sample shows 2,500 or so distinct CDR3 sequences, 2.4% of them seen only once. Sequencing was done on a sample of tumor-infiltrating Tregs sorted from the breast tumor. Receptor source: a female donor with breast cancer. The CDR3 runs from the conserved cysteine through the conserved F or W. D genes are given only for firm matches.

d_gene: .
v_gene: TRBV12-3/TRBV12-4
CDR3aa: CASSLGTVHYGYTF

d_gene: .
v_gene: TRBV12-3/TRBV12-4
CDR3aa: CASSPSGRRANYGYTF

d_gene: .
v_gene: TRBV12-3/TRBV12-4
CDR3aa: CASSRDILSYGYTF

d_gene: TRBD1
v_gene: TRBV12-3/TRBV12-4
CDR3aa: CASSYLGQEYGYTF

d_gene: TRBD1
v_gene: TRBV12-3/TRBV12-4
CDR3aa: CASSRWDRGNYGYTF

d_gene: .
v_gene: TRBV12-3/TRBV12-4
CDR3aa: CASSHGTDLNYGYTF

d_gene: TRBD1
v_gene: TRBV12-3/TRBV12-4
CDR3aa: CASSVQTGAGYGYTF

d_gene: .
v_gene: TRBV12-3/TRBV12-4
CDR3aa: CASSPDGASGYTF

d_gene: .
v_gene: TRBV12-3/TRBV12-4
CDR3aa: CASSPSLRARRYGYTF

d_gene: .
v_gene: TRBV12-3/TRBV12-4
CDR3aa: CASSLTTGIEGYTF

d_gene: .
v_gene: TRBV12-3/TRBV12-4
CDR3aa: CASNLDGTNYGYTF

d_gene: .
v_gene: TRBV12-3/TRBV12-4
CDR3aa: CASRLLPSAGYTF

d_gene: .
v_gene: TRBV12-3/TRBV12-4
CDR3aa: CASSLRAGYTF

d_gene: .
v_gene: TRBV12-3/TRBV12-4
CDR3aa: CASSQRSGYTF

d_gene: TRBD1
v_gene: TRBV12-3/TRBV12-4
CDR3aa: CASSLGQGYSLSPLRYGYTF

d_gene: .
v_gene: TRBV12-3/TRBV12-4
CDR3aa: CASSRTESNGYTF

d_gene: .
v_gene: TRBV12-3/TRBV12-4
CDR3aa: CASSRLGSGYTF

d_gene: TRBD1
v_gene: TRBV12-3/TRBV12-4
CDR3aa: CASSYGTGRALGYGYTF

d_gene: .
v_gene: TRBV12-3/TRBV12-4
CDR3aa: CASSLGKDGYTF

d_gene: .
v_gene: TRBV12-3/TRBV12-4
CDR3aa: CASSGTQLRYGYTF

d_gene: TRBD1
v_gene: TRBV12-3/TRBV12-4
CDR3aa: CASSYPGQGRNGYTF

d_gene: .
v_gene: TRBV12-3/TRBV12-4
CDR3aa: CASSLEVELYGYTF

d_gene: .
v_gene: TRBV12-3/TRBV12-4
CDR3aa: CASSLTTEVPAYGYTF

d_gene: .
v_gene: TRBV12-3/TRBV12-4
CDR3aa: CASSSQMGYTF

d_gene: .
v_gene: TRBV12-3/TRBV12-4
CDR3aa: CASSLGWGSEGYGYTF

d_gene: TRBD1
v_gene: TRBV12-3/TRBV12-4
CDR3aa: CASSVGQGKVSYTF

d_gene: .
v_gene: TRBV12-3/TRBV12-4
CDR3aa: CASSFGSRYTF